One T cell receptor beta chain is described in this entry. After removal of 2 bases from V and 6 bases from J, the junction contained 6 bases not matched to a gene. The V gene's germline CDR1 is MRHNA and CDR2 SNTAGT. The CDR3 is 14 amino acids. The data stem from a study of blood T cell repertoires in COVID-19. Overall study context: Specimens from acute and convalescent COVID-19 originated in the United States, Italy and Spain. The cDNA or gDNA used as material had been derived from T cells, B-cell-depleted T cells, or PBMCs.

Source study methods: From reference gene primer amplification, estimates of nucleated cell counts were derived. Assay: immunoSEQ multiplex PCR; the TCRdb copy retains only in-frame clones and omits some. The V and J calls and clone size were taken over from that table, and D and trimming were inferred from the DNA. Of over 100,000 clones in the sample, around three quarters were seen once. The rearrangement links TRBV6-4 to TRBJ1-2, with 7 bases fitting TRBD1. This TCR was recovered from an elderly woman with acute or convalescent COVID-19. The material sequenced was peripheral blood. CDR3 DNA sequence: TGTGCCAGCAGTGACCATCCGGGACAGCATGGCTACACCTTC. Amino acid sequence: CASSDHPGQHGYTF.